This is a list of T cell receptor beta chains from one sample in a study of control samples from healthy donors and cancer patients. The data were produced by immunoSEQ multiplex PCR, yet TCRdb's version contains in-frame clones alone and is incomplete. The data hold 100,000 to 150,000 clones, with 85% to 95% observed a single time. What was sequenced was PBMCs. These receptors originate from a man at least 80 years old with head and neck cancer. Both conserved end residues are trimmed from each CDR3.

j_call: TRBJ2-7; v_call: TRBV5-4; cdr3_aa: ASRPETGAYEQY
j_call: TRBJ2-7; v_call: TRBV5-1; cdr3_aa: ASSYYDRGGSYEQY
j_call: TRBJ1-4; v_call: TRBV6-5; cdr3_aa: ASSDRGGEKLF
j_call: TRBJ1-4; v_call: TRBV30; cdr3_aa: AWSHSYTQGLTNEKLF
j_call: TRBJ2-5; v_call: TRBV29-1; cdr3_aa: SVVQGSETQY
j_call: TRBJ1-4; v_call: TRBV5-1; cdr3_aa: ASSLGSFNEKLF
j_call: TRBJ1-4; v_call: TRBV28; cdr3_aa: ASFPPGQGAEKLF
j_call: TRBJ2-5; v_call: TRBV10-3; cdr3_aa: AISEFAGGQETQY
j_call: TRBJ1-5; v_call: TRBV9; cdr3_aa: ASSVEAVSPQH
j_call: TRBJ2-2; v_call: TRBV12-5; cdr3_aa: ASGLVIWGDNGIKAGELF
j_call: TRBJ1-5; v_call: TRBV11-2; cdr3_aa: ASSGQPSNQPQH
j_call: TRBJ2-3; v_call: TRBV2; cdr3_aa: ASSEEETDTQY
j_call: TRBJ1-1; v_call: TRBV7-6; cdr3_aa: ASSLVGGEAF
j_call: TRBJ2-7; v_call: TRBV5-1; cdr3_aa: ASSLTASGYAYEQY
j_call: TRBJ1-1; v_call: TRBV7-8; cdr3_aa: ASSLVAGNTEAF
j_call: TRBJ2-6; v_call: TRBV25-1; cdr3_aa: ASISPGTNVLT
j_call: TRBJ1-4; v_call: TRBV5-6; cdr3_aa: ASSLGPPSGTGAEKLF
j_call: TRBJ1-3; v_call: TRBV7-6; cdr3_aa: ASSLGPSGAGNTIY